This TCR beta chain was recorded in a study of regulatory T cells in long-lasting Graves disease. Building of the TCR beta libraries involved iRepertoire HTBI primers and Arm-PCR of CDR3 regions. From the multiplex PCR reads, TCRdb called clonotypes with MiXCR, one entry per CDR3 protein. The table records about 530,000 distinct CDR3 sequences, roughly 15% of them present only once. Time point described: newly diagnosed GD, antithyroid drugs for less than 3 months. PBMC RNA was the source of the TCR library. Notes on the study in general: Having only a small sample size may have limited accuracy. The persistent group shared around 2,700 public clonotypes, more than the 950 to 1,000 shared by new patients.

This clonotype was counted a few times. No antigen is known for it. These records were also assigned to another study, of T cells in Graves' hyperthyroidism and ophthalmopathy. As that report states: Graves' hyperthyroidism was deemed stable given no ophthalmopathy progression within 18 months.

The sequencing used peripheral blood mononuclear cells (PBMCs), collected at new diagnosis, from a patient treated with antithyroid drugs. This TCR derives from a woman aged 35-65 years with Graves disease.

CDR3 nucleotide sequence: TGTGCCAGTAGTAGCGCTGAAGCTTTCTTT. Translating gives CASSSAEAFF. The chain couples TRBV19 to TRBJ1-1; D unresolved. CDR3 length equals 10 residues. V lost 4 bases, J lost 6 bases, and 3 bases lay in between. The germline V gene encodes CDR1 LNHDA and CDR2 SQIVND (reference sequence).